Listed here are 10 T cell receptor beta chains from one sample, sequenced in a study of T cells after yellow fever vaccination (dated 2019 in TCRdb). The library was produced with 5' RACE. This sample was sequenced with an Illumina HiSeq 2500. TCRdb took the public reads, trimmed them with fastp at Q25, ran MiXCR for clone calling and kept in-frame beta chains. Identical CDR3 proteins give one entry, which carries the most common genes and DNA. The sample data list hundreds of thousands of distinct CDR3 sequences, and more than 5.5% of these were observed just once. The ten top clones hold approximately 15% of the sample. In light of the paper, this sample's treatment or condition label describes: live attenuated yellow fever vaccine strain. This specimen consisted of PBMCs, obtained 5 days after the yellow fever booster vaccination. Receptors originate from a man in his thirties or forties who received the YFV17D yellow fever vaccine.

This clonotype came up a few times. The rearrangement links TRBV6-5 to TRBJ2-2; D not certain. The germline gives CDR1 MNHEY, CDR2 SVGAGI. V lost 3 bases and J 3 bases, leaving 5 bases between the germline ends. The CDR3 is 13 residues long. CDR3 DNA sequence: TGTGCCAGCAGTTATTCACACACCGGGGAGCTGTTTTTT. This sequence encodes CASSYSHTGELFF.

The chain uses TRBV5-1 and TRBJ2-5, with D maybe TRBD1 (7 bases). The ends were cut back, 5 bases at V and 11 bases at J, with 16 bases in the middle. The CDR3 loop spans 12 amino acids. Germline lookup yields CDR1 SGHRS and CDR2 YFSETQ. CDR3 region: CASRTDREEQYF. In DNA, the CDR3 is TGCGCCAGCAGAACCGACAGGGAGGAACAGTACTTC.

This clonotype was seen a handful of times. The CDR3 nucleotides are TGCGCCAGCAGCTTCTCAGGGTACACTGAAGCTTTCTTT. Translated, it gives CASSFSGYTEAFF. This chain joins TRBV5-1 and TRBJ1-1, with D perhaps TRBD1 (5 bases). The ends were cut back, 2 bases at V and 3 bases at J, with 8 bases in the middle. This CDR3 region has 13 residues. Germline CDR1 and CDR2: SGHRS and YFSETQ.

This CDR3 reads CASTHPDLIETQYF. The CDR3 nucleotides read TGTGCCAGCACCCACCCAGACTTGATTGAGACCCAGTACTTC. V gene TRBV6-2 or TRBV6-3 combines with J gene TRBJ2-5, with D hard to call. V lost 7 bases and J lost 5, with 17 bases in between. Germline CDR1 and CDR2: MNHEY and SVGEGT. This CDR3 comprises 14 residues.

The table lists this clonotype with many counts. CDR3 DNA: TGCGCCAGCAGCCAGGCCACAGGGGGCAATCAGCCCCAGCATTTT. It specifies CASSQATGGNQPQHF. V is TRBV4-3 and J is TRBJ1-5; 7 nucleotides agree with TRBD1. From germline, CDR1 is LGHNA and CDR2 YSLEER. CDR3 length: 15 residues. After removal of 3 bases from V and 2 bases from J, the junction contained 4 bases not matched to a gene.

The chain is built from TRBV7-9 and TRBJ1-1; no clear D. This CDR3 region has 13 residues. Germline loops: CDR1 SEHNR, CDR2 FQNEAQ (reference sequence). Between the trimmed V and J ends, which lost 5 bases and 2 bases, there was a span of 9 bases. The CDR3 reads CASSRRANTEAFF. CDR3 in DNA: TGTGCCAGCAGCCGAAGGGCAAACACTGAAGCTTTCTTT. Complete variable domain (other parts from reference TRBV7-9 and TRBJ1-1): DTGVSQNPRHKITKRGQNVTFRCDPISEHNRLYWYRQTLGQGPEFLTYFQNEAQLEKSRLLSDRFSAERPKGSFSTLEIQRTEQGDSAMYLCASSRRANTEAFFGQGTRLTVV.

The chain recombines TRBV5-1 with TRBJ2-2, with D unresolved. This CDR3 region has 13 residues. The germline V gene has CDR1 SGHRS and CDR2 YFSETQ. V lost 0 bases to trimming and J lost 9 bases, with 9 bases between them. The CDR3 spells CASSLVGSWELFF. The CDR3 region has the DNA TGCGCCAGCAGCTTGGTGGGAAGTTGGGAGCTGTTTTTT.

There are many counts of this clonotype. The V gene is TRBV16, the J gene TRBJ2-7; D gene unclear. The CDR3 is 13 amino acids. Trimming took off 2 bases at V and 0 bases at J, with 5 bases between the two ends. CDR1 is KGHSY, CDR2 FQNENV, per germline. CDR3 region: CASSQLTSYEQYF. The CDR3 nucleotides are TGTGCCAGCAGCCAACTCACCTCCTACGAGCAGTACTTC. The full variable domain, in which reference TRBV16 and TRBJ2-7 provide the parts outside the CDR3, is GEEVAQTPKHLVRGEGQKAKLYCAPIKGHSYVFWYQQVLKNEFKFLISFQNENVFDETGMPKERFSAKCLPNSPCSLEIQATKLEDSAVYFCASSQLTSYEQYFGPGTRLTVT.

This clonotype turned up a few times. This sequence joins TRBV20-1 and TRBJ2-5; D gene uncertain. With 6 bases removed from V and 2 bases from J, the gap between germline ends came to 16 bases. This CDR3 region has 14 residues. Germline assignment: CDR1 DFQATT and CDR2 SNEGSKA (reference sequence). As DNA, the CDR3 is TGCAGTGCAACTCCCTGGACGGTACAAGAGACCCAGTACTTC. This sequence encodes CSATPWTVQETQYF.

In its sample, this clonotype was seen many times. This chain connects TRBV12-3 or TRBV12-4 to TRBJ1-2, with D maybe TRBD1 (6 bases). CDR3 length: 14 residues. Trimming left V 5 bases short and J 8 bases short, with 18 bases between. The DNA of the CDR3 is TGTGCCAGCAGTGCGGGACACTACTTGAGGGGCTACACCTTC. Translated: CASSAGHYLRGYTF.